What follows is one T cell receptor (beta chain) and its context. The antigen it recognizes is unknown. Per-base qualities were not stored, and no clone one base away is much larger. On the day of marrow donation, related bone marrow donors gave peripheral blood samples. Peripheral blood and bone marrow mononuclear cells were isolated by Ficoll-Hypaque density centrifugation and were cryopreserved. The cysteine opens and the phenylalanine closes a CDR3 of 15 amino acids. The DNA shown is the 45-base CDR3, in frame from base 1. The germline V gene encodes CDR1 LNHDA and CDR2 SQIVND (reference sequence). Trimming accounts for 4 bases at V and 6 bases at J, while the number of junction bases matched to no gene is 8. Genomic DNA was the input for TRB sequencing, which was run either with the immunoSEQ assay at survey resolution or with the hsTCRB kit. The source study handled its data this way. Initial read processing used immunoSEQ software, and repertoire analyses used the LymphoSeq R package. Clonality was calculated as 1 minus normalized Shannon entropy, and the Gini coefficient was also calculated for each TRB dataset. Phenotypes of unsorted samples were inferred by mapping TRB sequences from sorted subsets of the recipient or donor onto unsorted samples of the same recipient. In TCRdb, the immuneACCESS table is reduced to in-frame sequences with V and J assigned. These tables do not hold every clone; where another copy was compared, an unresolved V gene accounts for under half, and the others remain unexplained. That table supplies the V and J calls and clone size; D and trimming were determined from the DNA. The sample has 30,000 or so clones on record, 75% to 90% of them singletons. Of the sample, less than 3.5% is held by the ten largest clones.

The record originates from a study of T cells after posttransplantation cyclophosphamide (dated by TCRdb to 2015 to 2016). Concerning the study at large: T cell repertoire reconstitution was tracked by TRB sequencing after myeloablative bone marrow transplantation in which posttransplantation cyclophosphamide was used as GVHD prophylaxis. Samples from about 32 PTCy-treated patients and 15 to 20 related bone marrow donors of those patients were subjected to antigen receptor sequencing. Blood from all 34 PTCy patients who had 1-year posttransplant specimens underwent TRB sequencing. TRB sequencing was also done on up to roughly 3 additional blood samples from 2 to 5.2 years after transplant in 3 patients, and on pretransplant blood from several patients. TRA and TRB clonality were tightly correlated in about ten samples, so subsequent TCR analyses focused on TRB only. Public TRB sequences were compared against a database of over 3,600 sequences linked to responses to pathogens, tumor antigens, self-antigens and alloantigens.

Broader findings and caveats from the paper: Donor-recipient similarity was low at 1-2 months but increased during the first year, and donor CD8+ memory clones often dominated later blood repertoires. The TRB repertoires of T cells infiltrating skin or the GI tract showed only limited overlap with the TRB repertoires found in blood. Across about 49 patients, TRB clonality was highly associated with recipient CMV seropositivity and CMV reactivation, and PTCy diversity was similar to diversity in CNI/methotrexate controls.

Material for sequencing was PBMCs. The sequence was collected from a man aged 45 to 65. The rearranged segments are TRBV19 and TRBJ2-3; the junction holds 9 bases that match TRBD2. Here is the DNA: TGTGCCAGTAGTAGGCTAGCGGGATTGGTGGATACGCAGTATTTT. Its product reads: CASSRLAGLVDTQYF.